The rows below give T cell receptor beta chains drawn from one sample of a study of cytomegalovirus exposure and HLA in healthy donors. Data came from immunoSEQ multiplex PCR; TCRdb stores just in-frame clones and leaves some out. The table has about 110,000 clones, roughly 15% seen once. Sequenced sample: PBMCs. These receptors were collected from a woman under 30 in good health and CMV-seronegative. Each CDR3 is given with its conserved first and last residue. A D gene is named only where the DNA matches it firmly. Size is omitted from some rows. Given values are once, few, many or a class for expanded clones.

clone_size	v_call	d_call	j_call	cdr3_nt	cdr3_aa
few	TRBV5-1	NA	TRBJ2-3	TGCGCCAGCAGCTTGGTAGGGGTAGGGGCTAGGCCGACTGATTTGCAGTATTTT	CASSLVGVGARPTDLQYF
NA	TRBV5-4	NA	TRBJ1-1	TGTGCCAGCAGCTTGGAACGGGAAGGGTCTGAAGCTTTCTTT	CASSLEREGSEAFF
NA	TRBV5-1	NA	TRBJ2-7	TGCGCCAGCACGGGGGACCACTCCTACGAGCAGTACTTC	CASTGDHSYEQYF
NA	TRBV7-3	NA	TRBJ1-2	TGTGCCAGCAGCTTAGAACTTAAAGAGGGCTACACCTTC	CASSLELKEGYTF
NA	TRBV4-2	NA	TRBJ2-2	TGTGCCAGCACCCAAGGGAGGAACACCGGGGAGCTGTTTTTT	CASTQGRNTGELFF
few	TRBV2	TRBD2	TRBJ2-7	TGTGCCAGCAGGGACCTAGCGGGAGGGCAGTACTTC	CASRDLAGGQYF
NA	TRBV4-1	TRBD1	TRBJ2-1	TGCGCCAGCAGCCAAGCCGGGACAGGCTACAATGAGCAGTTCTTC	CASSQAGTGYNEQFF
NA	TRBV6-1	NA	TRBJ1-2	TGTGCCAGCATTACAAAGGGGAGGATGGGGGGCTACACCTTC	CASITKGRMGGYTF
few	TRBV10-3	TRBD1	TRBJ2-1	TGTGCCATCAGTGAGTCCGTTCTTCGGGACAGCTCCTACAATGAGCAGTTCTTC	CAISESVLRDSSYNEQFF
NA	TRBV7-9	TRBD1	TRBJ2-7	TGTGCCAGCAGCCAATCAGACAGGGAGCACGAGCAGTACTTC	CASSQSDREHEQYF
few	TRBV4-3	NA	TRBJ2-2	TGCGCCAGCAGCCAAGGTTTCGGGGGATTAAACACCGGGGAGCTGTTTTTT	CASSQGFGGLNTGELFF
few	TRBV7-8	TRBD2	TRBJ2-5	TGTGCCAGCATACCACTAGCGGGAGAGACCCAGTACTTC	CASIPLAGETQYF
few	TRBV19	NA	TRBJ2-7	TGTGCCAGTAGTCAACTCACGGGGAACGAGCAGTACTTC	CASSQLTGNEQYF
many	TRBV6-4	TRBD2	TRBJ2-3	TGTGCCAGCAGCCCTGCTAGCGGGGGGCACACAGATACGCAGTATTTT	CASSPASGGHTDTQYF
NA	TRBV5-6	TRBD2	TRBJ2-3	TGTGCCAGCAGCTACGGGGGGGCAACAGATACGCAGTATTTT	CASSYGGATDTQYF
few	TRBV6-6	TRBD1	TRBJ1-5	TGTGCCAGCAGTTATCTCGACAGGGCTGATCAGCCCCAGCATTTT	CASSYLDRADQPQHF
NA	TRBV5-4	NA	TRBJ2-5	TGTGCCAGCAGCTTGGTCAGCCAAGAGACCCAGTACTTC	CASSLVSQETQYF
few	TRBV4-2	TRBD1	TRBJ1-4	TGTGCCAGCAGCCAAGATGGGACAGGAAATGAAAAACTGTTTTTT	CASSQDGTGNEKLFF
few	TRBV19	TRBD2	TRBJ2-3	TGTGCCAGTAGATCCGGACTAGCGGGGACCCAGGATACGCAGTATTTT	CASRSGLAGTQDTQYF
few	TRBV2	NA	TRBJ2-7	TGTGCCAGCAGTGTAAAGAGAACGGGGTCCTCCTACGAGCAGTACTTC	CASSVKRTGSSYEQYF
NA	TRBV12-5	NA	TRBJ2-3	TGTGCTAGTGGCCGGGGACAACTAGACGCAGATACGCAGTATTTT	CASGRGQLDADTQYF
few	TRBV9	TRBD2	TRBJ2-7	TGTGCCAGCAGCGTAGAGGGGAGCGGGAATTACGAGCAGTACTTC	CASSVEGSGNYEQYF
NA	TRBV15	TRBD2	TRBJ2-3	TGTGCCACCAGCGCCCGACTAGCGGGAGGTTCTGATACGCAGTATTTT	CATSARLAGGSDTQYF
NA	TRBV30	NA	TRBJ2-5	TGTGCCTGGAGTGTATCAAGCGGACAAGAGACCCAGTACTTC	CAWSVSSGQETQYF
NA	TRBV5-4	NA	TRBJ1-3	TGTGCCAGCAGCTTAAAGGGGGGGCTGTCGGGAAACACCATATATTTT	CASSLKGGLSGNTIYF
few	TRBV2	NA	TRBJ1-6	TGTGCCAGCACGAGTACTTCACCCCTCCACTTT	CASTSTSPLHF
NA	TRBV7-3	NA	TRBJ2-5	TGTGCCAGCAGCTTAACTAAGGGCAGGGTAGAGACCCAGTACTTC	CASSLTKGRVETQYF
NA	TRBV19	TRBD1	TRBJ2-2	TGTGCCAGTAGTATGGGACAGGGGACCGGGGAGCTGTTTTTT	CASSMGQGTGELFF
few	TRBV27	TRBD1	TRBJ1-4	TGTGCCAGCAGTTTAAGGGGACAGGGAGTAACTAATGAAAAACTGTTTTTT	CASSLRGQGVTNEKLFF
few	TRBV7-9	NA	TRBJ2-5	TGTGCCAGCAGCCCTCCAGCGGAGACCCAGTACTTC	CASSPPAETQYF
few	TRBV28	NA	TRBJ1-2	TGTGCCAGCAGTTTACCGCAGACTAACTATGGCTACACCTTC	CASSLPQTNYGYTF
NA	TRBV7-9	TRBD2	TRBJ2-1	TGTGCCAGCAGCTTTAGCGGGAGTGGGAATGAGCAGTTCTTC	CASSFSGSGNEQFF
NA	TRBV19	TRBD2	TRBJ2-6	TGTGCCAGTAGTACGAACCGGGGGAGGGACTCTGGGGCCAACGTCCTGACTTTC	CASSTNRGRDSGANVLTF
few	TRBV2	NA	TRBJ2-5	TGTGCCAGCAGTTCCCACCCTAGGGAGACCCAGTACTTC	CASSSHPRETQYF
NA	TRBV7-9	NA	TRBJ1-1	TGTGCCAGCAGCTCTCAAGGGAGCACTGAAGCTTTCTTT	CASSSQGSTEAFF
few	TRBV29-1	TRBD2	TRBJ2-2	TGCAGCGTCAGAGCGGGGGCCTCTAACACCGGGGAGCTGTTTTTT	CSVRAGASNTGELFF
NA	TRBV6-1	NA	TRBJ2-3	TGTGCCAGCAGTGGGGGTCCAGGGGGCACAGATACGCAGTATTTT	CASSGGPGGTDTQYF
NA	TRBV2	TRBD2	TRBJ2-1	TGTGCCAGCAGTGGGGAGGGCCATGAGCAGTTCTTC	CASSGEGHEQFF
few	TRBV29-1	TRBD2	TRBJ2-1	TGCAGCGTCTCACTAGCGGGATACAATGAGCAGTTCTTC	CSVSLAGYNEQFF
NA	TRBV11-2	NA	TRBJ2-3	TGTGCCAGCAGTCGCGGCCTCACAGATACGCAGTATTTT	CASSRGLTDTQYF